The clone carrying this T cell receptor beta chain occurred many times. Its target is unknown. Total RNA came from unfractionated whole blood. The CDR3 extends over 14 amino acids. Germline-derived CDR1 and CDR2 are DFQATT and SNEGSKA (reference sequence). Trimming stripped 1 base from V and 2 bases from J, with 12 bases between. The data originate from a study of human T cells and chemical hapten exposure. Study results and caveats: Unchanged with DPC sensitization were TCRs above 1 in 1000 frequency.

Separate cDNA molecules received unique molecular identifiers, which the library attached to them. MiXCR, run by TCRdb on the reads, gives a single entry per CDR3 protein. The table lists more than 100,000 distinct CDR3 sequences, over 7% of them singletons. The source material was whole blood. The V and J genes are TRBV20-1 and TRBJ2-7; D possibly corresponds to TRBD1 (6 bases). This receptor was obtained from a human donor in good health. Some clones in this sample may be carry-over from other donors' samples. CDR3 nucleotides: TGCAGTGCTAGAGCCCGTACAGGGCCCTACGAGCAGTACTTC. This translates into CSARARTGPYEQYF.